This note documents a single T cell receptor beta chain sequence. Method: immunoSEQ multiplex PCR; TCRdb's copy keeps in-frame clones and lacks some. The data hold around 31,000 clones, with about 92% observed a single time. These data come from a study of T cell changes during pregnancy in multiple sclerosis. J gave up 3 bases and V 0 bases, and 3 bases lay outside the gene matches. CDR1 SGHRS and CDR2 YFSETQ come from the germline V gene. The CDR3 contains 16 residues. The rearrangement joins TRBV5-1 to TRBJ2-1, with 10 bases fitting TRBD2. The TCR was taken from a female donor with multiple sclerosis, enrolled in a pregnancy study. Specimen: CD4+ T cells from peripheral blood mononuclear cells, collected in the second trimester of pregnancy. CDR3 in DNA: TGCGCCAGCAGCTTGGTAGCTAGCGGGAGCTACAATGAGCAGTTCTTC. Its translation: CASSLVASGSYNEQFF.